This T cell receptor beta chain derives from a study of blood T cell repertoires in COVID-19. Study-level background: From T cells, B-cell-depleted T cells, or PBMCs came the material, which was cDNA or gDNA.

The CDR3 runs 13 residues. Germline assignment: CDR1 GTSNPN and CDR2 SVGIG (reference sequence). V was clipped by 2 bases and J by 3 bases, with 8 bases between them. Source study methods: Estimation of nucleated cell counts was performed using reference gene primer amplification. Data came from immunoSEQ multiplex PCR; TCRdb stores just in-frame clones and leaves some out. That table supplies the V and J calls and clone size; D and trimming were determined from the DNA. This table holds approximately 67,000 clones, 80% to 95% found once. The origin of this receptor is an older woman with active COVID-19. The chain joins TRBV30 to TRBJ1-5, with D unclear. Material for sequencing was peripheral blood. The CDR3, as DNA: TGTGCCTGGAGTCCCCAATCCAATCAGCCCCAGCATTTT. Protein: CAWSPQSNQPQHF.